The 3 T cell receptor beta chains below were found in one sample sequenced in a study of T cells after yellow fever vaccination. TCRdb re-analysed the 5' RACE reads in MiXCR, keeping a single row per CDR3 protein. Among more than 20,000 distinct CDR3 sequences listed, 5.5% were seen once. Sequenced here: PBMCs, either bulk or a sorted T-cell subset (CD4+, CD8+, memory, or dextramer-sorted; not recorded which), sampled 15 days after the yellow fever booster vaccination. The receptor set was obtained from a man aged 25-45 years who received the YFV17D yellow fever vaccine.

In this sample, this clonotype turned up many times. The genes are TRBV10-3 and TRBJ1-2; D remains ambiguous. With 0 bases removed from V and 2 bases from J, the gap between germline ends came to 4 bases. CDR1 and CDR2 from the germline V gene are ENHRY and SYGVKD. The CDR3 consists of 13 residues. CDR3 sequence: CAISESGNYGYTF. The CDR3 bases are TGTGCCATCAGTGAGTCAGGGAACTATGGCTACACCTTC.

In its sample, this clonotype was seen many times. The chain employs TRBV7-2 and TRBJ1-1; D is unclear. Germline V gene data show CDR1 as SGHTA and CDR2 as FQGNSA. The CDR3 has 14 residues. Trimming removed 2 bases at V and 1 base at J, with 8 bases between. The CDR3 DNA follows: TGTGCCAGCAGCTTAAACAGACAGAACACTGAAGCTTTCTTT. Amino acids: CASSLNRQNTEAFF.

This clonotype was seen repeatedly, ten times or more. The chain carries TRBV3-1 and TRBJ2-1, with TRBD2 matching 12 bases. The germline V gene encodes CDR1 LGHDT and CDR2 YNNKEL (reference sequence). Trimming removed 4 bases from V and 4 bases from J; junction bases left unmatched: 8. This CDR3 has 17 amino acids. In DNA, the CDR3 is TGTGCCAGCAGCCCACAAGGGACTAGCGGGCCGTACAATGAGCAGTTCTTC. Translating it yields CASSPQGTSGPYNEQFF.